The 25 T cell receptor beta chains reported below all come from one sample, sequenced in a study of cytomegalovirus exposure and HLA in healthy donors. Only in-frame clones appear in the TCRdb table, and some are missing; sequencing was by immunoSEQ multiplex PCR. This sample carries approximately 200,000 clones, about 81% of them seen once, and the ten largest clones take roughly 1.2%. Sequenced: PBMCs. The receptors stem from a woman in her twenties or thirties in good health and CMV-seronegative.

The V gene is TRBV7-8, the J gene TRBJ2-2; possible D gene TRBD1, 6 bases. The germline V and J ends were trimmed by 5 bases and 6 bases, with 19 bases remaining between them. The CDR3 contains 16 residues. The germline CDR1 and CDR2 sequences are SGHVS and FQNEAQ. The CDR3 DNA is TGTGCCAGCAGCCCACACTTGACAGGCGGGCCCGGGGAGCTGTTTTTT. Its protein is CASSPHLTGGPGELFF. Combining the CDR3 with reference TRBV7-8 and TRBJ2-2 gives the whole variable domain GAGVSQSPRYKVAKRGQDVALRCDPISGHVSLFWYQQALGQGPEFLTYFQNEAQLDKSGLPSDRFFAERPEGSVSTLKIQRTQQEDSAVYLCASSPHLTGGPGELFFGEGSRLTVL.

The rearrangement uses TRBV7-9 and TRBJ2-1; 8 bases are shared with TRBD1. The trim removed 6 bases at V and 0 bases at J, leaving 1 base unmatched. The CDR3 consists of 14 residues. Germline loops: CDR1 SEHNR, CDR2 FQNEAQ (reference sequence). The CDR3 protein is CASRDRGSYNEQFF. The DNA of the CDR3 is TGTGCCAGCAGAGACAGGGGCTCCTACAATGAGCAGTTCTTC.

This chain uses TRBV5-1 with TRBJ2-7; 13 bases line up with TRBD2. The CDR3 loop spans 18 amino acids. From germline, CDR1 is SGHRS and CDR2 YFSETQ. Trimming removed 2 bases from V and 2 bases from J; junction bases left unmatched: 10. The CDR3 sequence: CASSLETSGGPIPYEQYF. The CDR3 DNA is TGCGCCAGCAGCTTAGAGACTAGCGGGGGGCCTATCCCCTACGAGCAGTACTTC.

The CDR3 sequence is CATSRGQDSPLHF. The CDR3 region has the DNA TGTGCCACCAGCAGAGGGCAGGATTCACCCCTCCACTTT. This chain uses TRBV15 with TRBJ1-6; D remains ambiguous. V was cut by 1 base and J by 8 bases, with 6 bases left in between. The germline V gene has CDR1 LNHNV and CDR2 YYDKDF (reference sequence). CDR3 length: 13 amino acids. Looking up the rest from reference TRBV15 and TRBJ1-6 gives the full variable domain: DAMVIQNPRYQVTQFGKPVTLSCSQTLNHNVMYWYQQKSSQAPKLLFHYYDKDFNNEADTPDNFQSRRPNTSFCFLDIRSPGLGDTAMYLCATSRGQDSPLHFGNGTRLTVT.

The V gene is TRBV29-1, the J gene TRBJ1-1; D not resolved. Trimming left V 7 bases short and J 2 bases short, with 14 bases between. Germline V gene lookup returns CDR1 SQVTM and CDR2 ANQGSEA. CDR3 length: 13 amino acids. In DNA, the CDR3 is TGCAGCGCTGGTAACGGACTTAACACTGAAGCTTTCTTT. It codes for CSAGNGLNTEAFF.

This chain connects TRBV11-2 to TRBJ1-6; D is unresolved. Trimming shortened V by 5 bases and J by 9 bases, and 17 bases separated the two germline ends. CDR1 and CDR2 from the germline V gene are SGHAT and FQNNGV. CDR3 length equals 15 residues. CDR3 in DNA: TGTGCCAGCAGCCCACGGACTGCGGGAGGTTCACCCCTCCACTTT. Translating it yields CASSPRTAGGSPLHF. The variable domain in full, with the rest retrieved from reference TRBV11-2 and TRBJ1-6, is EAGVAQSPRYKIIEKRQSVAFWCNPISGHATLYWYQQILGQGPKLLIQFQNNGVVDDSQLPKDRFSAERLKGVDSTLKIQPAKLEDSAVYLCASSPRTAGGSPLHFGNGTRLTVT.

The chain joins TRBV19 to TRBJ2-3; TRBD2 is a possible D gene (5 bases). Germline-derived CDR1 and CDR2 are LNHDA and SQIVND (reference sequence). This CDR3 region has 14 residues. V was cut by 7 bases and J by 5 bases, with 16 bases left in between. CDR3 in amino acids: CASKTGRAVDTQYF. Written as DNA, the CDR3 is TGTGCCAGTAAGACGGGAAGGGCGGTAGATACGCAGTATTTT.

The chain employs TRBV7-9 and TRBJ1-2; 8 bases align to TRBD1. CDR1 is SEHNR and CDR2 is FQNEAQ in the germline V gene (reference sequence). CDR3 size: 13 residues. Unmatched junction bases numbered 11, after V lost 5 bases and J lost 12 bases. The CDR3 protein is CASSLGQGGRDTF. Here the CDR3 DNA reads TGTGCCAGCAGCCTCGGACAGGGTGGAAGGGACACCTTC. Full variable domain (missing parts from reference TRBV7-9 and TRBJ1-2): DTGVSQNPRHKITKRGQNVTFRCDPISEHNRLYWYRQTLGQGPEFLTYFQNEAQLEKSRLLSDRFSAERPKGSFSTLEIQRTEQGDSAMYLCASSLGQGGRDTFGSGTRLTVV.

The gene calls are TRBV9 and TRBJ1-1; TRBD1 agrees at 10 bases. Germline CDR1 SGDLS, CDR2 YYNGEE. This CDR3 contains 18 residues. Trimming took 4 bases from V and 0 from J; bases not matched to a gene: 12. CDR3 protein: CASSPGTGVARMNTEAFF. In DNA, the CDR3 is TGTGCCAGCAGCCCTGGGACAGGGGTGGCCCGCATGAACACTGAAGCTTTCTTT.

This sequence joins TRBV4-1 and TRBJ1-5; D gene unclear. Germline CDR1 MGHRA, CDR2 YSYEKL. V lost 1 base and J 9 bases, leaving 10 bases between the germline ends. This CDR3 spans 13 amino acids. CDR3 in DNA: TGCGCCAGCAGCCAAGCCCTCGAACTGCCCCAGCATTTT. Translation: CASSQALELPQHF.

This sequence joins TRBV10-3 and TRBJ2-7; TRBD1 matches at 9 bases. The CDR3 spans 18 residues. CDR1 ENHRY and CDR2 SYGVKD come from the germline V gene. The V and J ends lost 4 bases and 2 bases, in that order; junction bases with no gene match: 15. CDR3 residues: CAISGSPTGTGRTYEQYF. CDR3 DNA sequence: TGTGCCATCAGTGGGTCCCCGACCGGGACAGGGCGAACCTACGAGCAGTACTTC.

This clone was counted a single time. This chain joins TRBV5-1 and TRBJ1-1; D gene uncertain. Germline lookup yields CDR1 SGHRS and CDR2 YFSETQ. Trimming left V 1 base short and J 1 base short, with 11 bases between. There are 15 residues in the CDR3. In nucleotides, the CDR3 is TGCGCCAGCAGCTTGATGCCCAGGCAGAACACTGAAGCTTTCTTT. Amino acid sequence: CASSLMPRQNTEAFF.

This chain's CDR3 is CAISAGQAPYNEQFF. In DNA form, the CDR3 reads TGTGCCATCAGCGCGGGACAGGCCCCGTACAATGAGCAGTTCTTC. This chain links TRBV10-3 with TRBJ2-1; 8 bases align to TRBD1. The germline CDR1 and CDR2 sequences are ENHRY and SYGVKD. There are 15 residues in the CDR3. J lost 4 bases, V lost 6 bases, and 8 bases had no gene match.

The chain recombines TRBV5-1 with TRBJ1-2; D is uncertain. CDR1 and CDR2 from the germline V gene are SGHRS and YFSETQ. The CDR3 sequence is 13 residues long. The V and J ends lost 1 base and 8 bases respectively, with 12 bases between them. CDR3 coding DNA: TGCGCCAGCAGCTTGTTAGAATCCCAAGGCTACACCTTC. Protein sequence: CASSLLESQGYTF.

The chain uses TRBV19 and TRBJ2-1; 8 nucleotides match TRBD2. CDR1 LNHDA and CDR2 SQIVND come from the germline V gene (reference sequence). The V and J ends lost 7 bases and 6 bases, in that order; junction bases with no gene match: 14. CDR3 length equals 16 residues. The CDR3 loop is CASKVQAGVGPNEQFF. The CDR3 nucleotides are TGTGCCAGTAAAGTCCAAGCGGGAGTGGGTCCCAATGAGCAGTTCTTC.

The chain combines TRBV5-1 with TRBJ2-3; weak D call: TRBD1 (6 bases). Trimming pared 1 base from V and 4 bases from J, leaving 19 bases between. The CDR3 is 17 residues long. The germline CDR1 and CDR2 sequences are SGHRS and YFSETQ. CDR3 loop: CASSLWYNREGADTQYF. The CDR3 DNA sequence: TGCGCCAGCAGCTTGTGGTATAATCGCGAGGGGGCAGATACGCAGTATTTT.

The genes are TRBV6-5 and TRBJ1-5; 9 nucleotides agree with TRBD1. The junction had 6 bases not matched to a gene; V was cut back by 6 bases and J by 6 bases. The germline CDR1 and CDR2 sequences are MNHEY and SVGAGI. The CDR3 is made up of 14 amino acids. The CDR3 reads CASSQTGGGQPQHF. CDR3 DNA: TGTGCCAGCAGCCAGACAGGGGGTGGTCAGCCCCAGCATTTT.

The chain employs TRBV10-1 and TRBJ1-6, with 8 bases fitting TRBD1. V shed 3 bases and J 8 bases; nucleotides not matched to a gene: 6. Germline V gives CDR1 WNHNN, CDR2 SYGVQD (reference sequence). This CDR3 spans 15 amino acids. CDR3 region: CASSERTGLDSPLHF. For the CDR3, the DNA is TGCGCCAGCAGTGAAAGGACAGGGCTGGATTCACCCCTCCACTTT.

The sample holds a few counts of this clone. The chain couples TRBV6-5 to TRBJ1-1; D unclear. This CDR3 has 12 amino acids. The V and J ends lost 6 bases and 3 bases respectively, with 8 bases between them. The V gene's germline CDR1 is MNHEY and CDR2 SVGAGI. CDR3 DNA sequence: TGTGCCAGCAGACGCCGGGACACTGAAGCTTTCTTT. This translates into CASRRRDTEAFF.

The chain joins TRBV2 to TRBJ1-4, with D possibly matching TRBD1 (5 bases). From germline, CDR1 is SNHLY and CDR2 FYNNEI. The CDR3 has 16 amino acids. Trimming shortened V by 7 bases and J by 13 bases, and 28 bases separated the two germline ends. The chain's CDR3 is CASTKGVGRGSGGLFF. The CDR3 DNA sequence: TGTGCCAGCACCAAAGGGGTTGGACGGGGGTCCGGCGGACTGTTTTTT.

This CDR3 reads CASSRLAGPNTGELFF. CDR3 DNA: TGCGCCAGCAGCCGACTAGCGGGACCGAACACCGGGGAGCTGTTTTTT. This chain links TRBV5-1 with TRBJ2-2; TRBD2 matches at 11 bases. CDR3 length: 16 residues. Germline CDR1 SGHRS, CDR2 YFSETQ. V gave up 4 bases and J gave up 0 bases; unmatched junction bases: 2.

This chain joins TRBV2 and TRBJ1-5; TRBD1 might be the D (5 bases). CDR1 is SNHLY and CDR2 is FYNNEI in the germline V gene. V was trimmed by 6 bases and J by 0 bases, leaving 9 bases between them. The CDR3 runs to 14 residues. CDR3 region: CASRQENSNQPQHF. The CDR3 region has the DNA TGTGCCAGCAGACAGGAAAATAGCAATCAGCCCCAGCATTTT.

The chain combines TRBV28 with TRBJ1-6; the match to TRBD1 covers 9 bases. Unmatched junction bases numbered 6, after V lost 2 bases and J lost 7 bases. The CDR3 is 16 amino acids. Germline CDR1 is MDHEN and CDR2 is SYDVKM. In DNA, the CDR3 is TGTGCCAGCAGTTTAGGGCCGGGACAGGGAAATTCACCCCTCCACTTT. As protein: CASSLGPGQGNSPLHF.

The V and J genes are TRBV6-6 and TRBJ2-5; no reliable D call. Trimming cost V 5 bases and J 11 bases, with 18 bases left between them. The CDR3 sequence is 13 residues long. The V gene's germline CDR1 is MNHNY and CDR2 SVGAGI (reference sequence). The CDR3 is CASSRYSEATQYF. The CDR3 DNA follows: TGTGCCAGCAGTCGGTATTCTGAGGCGACTCAGTACTTC.

The chain links TRBV7-2 to TRBJ2-7; no clear D gene. Between the trimmed V and J ends, which lost 0 bases and 3 bases, there was a span of 9 bases. CDR3 size: 14 residues. CDR1 is SGHTA, CDR2 FQGNSA, per germline. The CDR3, as DNA: TGTGCCAGCAGCTTAGCGCTAACGGGCTACGAGCAGTACTTC. This encodes CASSLALTGYEQYF.